This TCR beta chain stems from a study of vaccination and CD4 T cells after COVID-19. The overall study: Each participant was administered two doses of a vaccine, which was either BNT162b2 or mRNA-1273.

The Oncomine TCR Beta short-read assay was applied to DNA of cultured CD4+ T cells. Each CDR3 protein is one row after TCRdb ran MiXCR on the PCR reads. The table lists 10,000 to 13,000 distinct CDR3 sequences, 45% to 65% of them singletons, with approximately 9.6% in the top ten. To note about this clonotype: Its antigen is undetermined.

Specified treatment: roughly 11-day PBMC culture with coronavirus spike peptide pools or control peptides (ViraFEST assay). V lost 7 bases and J lost 5, with 15 bases in between. Germline assignment: CDR1 DFQATT and CDR2 SNEGSKA (reference sequence). There are 13 residues in the CDR3. Sequencing used CD4+ T cells from blood, cultured in vitro. The chain carries TRBV20-1 and TRBJ2-1; D could derive from TRBD1 or TRBD2 (5 bases each). The receptor was isolated from a human donor who had recovered from COVID-19. The CDR3 DNA is TGCAGTGTTGCAGGGACGGTTAACAATGAGCAGTTCTTC. Protein: CSVAGTVNNEQFF.